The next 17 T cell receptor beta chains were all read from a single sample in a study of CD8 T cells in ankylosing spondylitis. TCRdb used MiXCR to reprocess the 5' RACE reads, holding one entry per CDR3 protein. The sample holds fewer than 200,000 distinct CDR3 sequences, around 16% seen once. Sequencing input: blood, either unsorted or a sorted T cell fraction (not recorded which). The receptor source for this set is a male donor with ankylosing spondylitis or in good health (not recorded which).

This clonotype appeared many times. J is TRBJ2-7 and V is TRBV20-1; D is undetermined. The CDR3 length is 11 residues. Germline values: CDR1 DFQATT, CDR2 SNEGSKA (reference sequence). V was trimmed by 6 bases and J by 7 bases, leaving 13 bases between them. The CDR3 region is CSAGAGREQYF. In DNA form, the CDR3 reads TGCAGTGCCGGCGCCGGGCGAGAGCAGTACTTC.

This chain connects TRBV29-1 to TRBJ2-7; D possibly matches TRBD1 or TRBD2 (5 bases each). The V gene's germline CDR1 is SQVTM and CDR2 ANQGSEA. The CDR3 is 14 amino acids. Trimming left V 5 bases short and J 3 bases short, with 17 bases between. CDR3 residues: CSVLPGPRDYEQYF. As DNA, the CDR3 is TGCAGCGTTCTCCCGGGACCGAGGGACTACGAGCAGTACTTC.

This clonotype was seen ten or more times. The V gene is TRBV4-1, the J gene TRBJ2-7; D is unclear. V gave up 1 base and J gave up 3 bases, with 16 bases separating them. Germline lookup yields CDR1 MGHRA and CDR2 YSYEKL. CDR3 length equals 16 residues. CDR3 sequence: CASSQVAPSAYYEQYF. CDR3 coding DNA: TGCGCCAGCAGCCAAGTGGCCCCCAGCGCCTACTACGAGCAGTACTTC.

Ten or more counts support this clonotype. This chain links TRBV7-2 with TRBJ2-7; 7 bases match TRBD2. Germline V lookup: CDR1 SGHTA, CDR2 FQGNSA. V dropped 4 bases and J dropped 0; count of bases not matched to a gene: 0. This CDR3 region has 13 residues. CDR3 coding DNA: TGTGCCAGCAGCTCTAGCGGCTCCTACGAGCAGTACTTC. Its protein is CASSSSGSYEQYF. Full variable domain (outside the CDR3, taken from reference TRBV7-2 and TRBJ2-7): GAGVSQSPSNKVTEKGKDVELRCDPISGHTALYWYRQSLGQGLEFLIYFQGNSAPDKSGLPSDRFSAERTGGSVSTLTIQRTQQEDSAVYLCASSSSGSYEQYFGPGTRLTVT.

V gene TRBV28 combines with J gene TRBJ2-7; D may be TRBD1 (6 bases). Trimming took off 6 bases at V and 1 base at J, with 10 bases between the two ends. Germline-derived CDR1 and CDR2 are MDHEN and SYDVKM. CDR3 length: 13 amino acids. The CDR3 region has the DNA TGTGCCAGCAGCCGGGACATGTCCTACGAGCAGTACTTC. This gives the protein CASSRDMSYEQYF. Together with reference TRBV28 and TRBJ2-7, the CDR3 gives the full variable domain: DVKVTQSSRYLVKRTGEKVFLECVQDMDHENMFWYRQDPGLGLRLIYFSYDVKMKEKGDIPEGYSVSREKKERFSLILESASTNQTSMYLCASSRDMSYEQYFGPGTRLTVT.

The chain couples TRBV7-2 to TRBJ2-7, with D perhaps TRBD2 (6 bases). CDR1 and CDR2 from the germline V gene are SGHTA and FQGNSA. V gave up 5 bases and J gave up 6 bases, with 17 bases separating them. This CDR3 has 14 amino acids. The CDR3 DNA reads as TGTGCCAGCAGCGCAGCCGGGACTTTGGGCGAGCAGTACTTC. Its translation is CASSAAGTLGEQYF. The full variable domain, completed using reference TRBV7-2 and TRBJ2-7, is GAGVSQSPSNKVTEKGKDVELRCDPISGHTALYWYRQSLGQGLEFLIYFQGNSAPDKSGLPSDRFSAERTGGSVSTLTIQRTQQEDSAVYLCASSAAGTLGEQYFGPGTRLTVT.

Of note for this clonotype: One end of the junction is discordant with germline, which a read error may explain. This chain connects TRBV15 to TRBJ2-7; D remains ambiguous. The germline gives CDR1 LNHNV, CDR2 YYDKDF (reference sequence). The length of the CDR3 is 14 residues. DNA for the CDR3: TGTGCCACCAGCAGAGAGTTACTGTCCTACGAGCAGCACTTC. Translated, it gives CATSRELLSYEQHF.

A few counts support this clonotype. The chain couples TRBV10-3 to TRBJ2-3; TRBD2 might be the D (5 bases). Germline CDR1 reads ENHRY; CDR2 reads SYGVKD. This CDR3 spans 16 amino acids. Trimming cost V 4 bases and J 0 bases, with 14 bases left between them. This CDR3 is CAISAGGSASTDTQYF. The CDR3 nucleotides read TGTGCCATCAGTGCCGGTGGGAGCGCGAGCACAGATACGCAGTATTTT.

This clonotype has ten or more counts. CDR3 sequence: CASSLGDRGNEQFF. The CDR3 DNA is TGCGCCAGCAGCTTGGGGGACAGGGGCAATGAGCAGTTCTTC. The chain combines TRBV5-1 with TRBJ2-1; 10 bases fit TRBD1. Unmatched junction bases numbered 0, after V lost 0 bases and J lost 6 bases. CDR1 SGHRS and CDR2 YFSETQ come from the germline V gene. The CDR3 totals 14 residues.

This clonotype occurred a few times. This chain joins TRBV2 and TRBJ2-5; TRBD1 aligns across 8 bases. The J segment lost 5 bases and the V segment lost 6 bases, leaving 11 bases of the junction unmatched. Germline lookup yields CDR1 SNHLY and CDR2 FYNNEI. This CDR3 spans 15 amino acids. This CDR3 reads CASSLGTGWRETQYF. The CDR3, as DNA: TGTGCCAGCAGCCTCGGGACAGGCTGGCGGGAGACCCAGTACTTC.

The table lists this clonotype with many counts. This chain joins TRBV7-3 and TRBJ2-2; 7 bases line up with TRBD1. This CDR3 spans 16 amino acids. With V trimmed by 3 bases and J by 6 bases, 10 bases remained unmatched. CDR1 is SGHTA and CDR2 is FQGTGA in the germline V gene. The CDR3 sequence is CASSLYGQGVAGELFF. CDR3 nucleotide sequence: TGTGCCAGCAGCTTGTACGGTCAGGGGGTTGCCGGGGAGCTGTTTTTT. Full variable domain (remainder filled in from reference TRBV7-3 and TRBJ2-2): GAGVSQTPSNKVTEKGKYVELRCDPISGHTALYWYRQSLGQGPEFLIYFQGTGAADDSGLPNDRFFAVRPEGSVSTLKIQRTERGDSAVYLCASSLYGQGVAGELFFGEGSRLTVL.

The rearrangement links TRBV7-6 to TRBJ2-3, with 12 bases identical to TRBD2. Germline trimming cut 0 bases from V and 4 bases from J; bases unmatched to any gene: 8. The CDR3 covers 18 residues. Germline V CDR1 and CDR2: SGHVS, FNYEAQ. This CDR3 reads CASSLAPLAGGSSDTQYF. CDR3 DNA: TGTGCCAGCAGCTTAGCGCCACTAGCGGGAGGCTCATCAGATACGCAGTATTTT.

The DNA of the CDR3 is TGTGCCAGCAGCTCCAGGTTGGCAGGAACGAATGAAAAACTGTTTTTT. It yields the protein CASSSRLAGTNEKLFF. V and J are TRBV5-4 and TRBJ1-4; D ambiguous. The V gene lost 3 bases and the J gene lost 5 bases, with 17 bases spanning the gap. This CDR3 is 16 amino acids long. Per the germline V gene, CDR1 is SGHNT and CDR2 is YYREEE (reference sequence). The full variable domain, its missing parts supplied by reference TRBV5-4 and TRBJ1-4, is ETGVTQSPTHLIKTRGQQVTLRCSSQSGHNTVSWYQQALGQGPQFIFQYYREEENGRGNFPPRFSGLQFPNYSSELNVNALELDDSALYLCASSSRLAGTNEKLFFGSGTQLSVL.

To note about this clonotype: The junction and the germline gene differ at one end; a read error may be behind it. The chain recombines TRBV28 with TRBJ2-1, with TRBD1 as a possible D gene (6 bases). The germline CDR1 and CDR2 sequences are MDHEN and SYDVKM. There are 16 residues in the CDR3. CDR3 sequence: CVSSRILSTGHNEQFF. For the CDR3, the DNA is TGTGTCAGCAGCCGGATCTTATCTACAGGGCACAATGAGCAGTTCTTC.

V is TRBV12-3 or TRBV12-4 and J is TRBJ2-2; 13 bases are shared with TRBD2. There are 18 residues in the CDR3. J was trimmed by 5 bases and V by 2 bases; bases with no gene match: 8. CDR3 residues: CASSLRTSGSLRTGELFF. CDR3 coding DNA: TGTGCCAGCAGTTTACGGACTAGCGGGAGTCTTCGGACCGGGGAGCTGTTTTTT.

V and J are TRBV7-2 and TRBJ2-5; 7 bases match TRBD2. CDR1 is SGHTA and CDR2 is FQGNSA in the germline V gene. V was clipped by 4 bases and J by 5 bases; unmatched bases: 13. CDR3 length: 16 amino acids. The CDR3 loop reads CASSSLAGSRSETQYF. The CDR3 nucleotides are TGTGCCAGCAGCTCTTTAGCGGGCTCCCGATCGGAGACCCAGTACTTC. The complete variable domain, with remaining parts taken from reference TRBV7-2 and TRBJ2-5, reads GAGVSQSPSNKVTEKGKDVELRCDPISGHTALYWYRQSLGQGLEFLIYFQGNSAPDKSGLPSDRFSAERTGGSVSTLTIQRTQQEDSAVYLCASSSLAGSRSETQYFGPGTRLLVL.

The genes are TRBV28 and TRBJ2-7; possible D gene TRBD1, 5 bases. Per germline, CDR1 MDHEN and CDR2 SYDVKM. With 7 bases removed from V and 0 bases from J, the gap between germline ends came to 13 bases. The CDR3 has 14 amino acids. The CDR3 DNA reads TGTGCCAGCACCCTCCTTGGGGCCTCCTACGAGCAGTACTTC. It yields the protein CASTLLGASYEQYF.